A selection of T cell receptor beta chains follows, all from one sample in a study of T cells in Graves' hyperthyroidism and ophthalmopathy. TCRdb re-derived calls from the multiplex PCR reads in MiXCR, one entry per CDR3 protein. The sample consists of under 350,000 distinct CDR3 sequences, approximately 15% of them appearing once. Sequenced input: blood. The receptor source for this set is a woman in her sixties or seventies with Graves' ophthalmopathy. Each CDR3 is given with its conserved first and last residue. A D gene is named only where the DNA matches it firmly. Some rows mark clone size as missing; the rest say once, few, many or name a class of expanded clone.

J gene	clone size	D gene	V gene	CDR3 DNA	CDR3 protein
TRBJ2-5	.	.	TRBV7-9	TGTGCCAGCAGCTTTCGAGGGCCTCTGTACTTC	CASSFRGPLYF
TRBJ2-6	.	TRBD1	TRBV9	TGTGCCAGCAGCGCTGGGACAGGGGCCGGTGGGGCCAACGTCCTGACTTTC	CASSAGTGAGGANVLTF
TRBJ2-5	.	TRBD2	TRBV20-1	TGCAGTGCTAGAACTAGCGGGGGGGCCGTAAAGACCCAGTACTTC	CSARTSGGAVKTQYF
TRBJ1-5	few	.	TRBV4-1	TGCGCCAGCAGCCAAGACCCCTATATAATCACAGGCGCTAATCAGCCCCAGCATTTT	CASSQDPYIITGANQPQHF
TRBJ2-5	many	.	TRBV6-2/TRBV6-3	TGTGCCAGCAGTTACTCCCAGGGGCGACGGGAGACCCAGTACTTC	CASSYSQGRRETQYF
TRBJ2-6	.	.	TRBV25-1	TGTGCCAGCAGTGAATGGGTAGATAATGACTCTGGGGCCAACGTCCTGACTTTC	CASSEWVDNDSGANVLTF
TRBJ1-1	many	.	TRBV20-1	TGCAGTGCTCCCTTTGAGACAGCGAACACTGAAGCTTTCTTT	CSAPFETANTEAFF
TRBJ2-2	many	TRBD2	TRBV10-3	TGTGCCATCAGTGAGTCGAAAGCGGGAGAGGACACCGGGGAGCTGTTTTTT	CAISESKAGEDTGELFF
TRBJ2-2	.	.	TRBV5-1	TGCGCCAGCCTACCCGATTCGAACACCGGGGAGCTGTTTTTT	CASLPDSNTGELFF
TRBJ1-5	.	TRBD1	TRBV28	TGTGCCAGCAGTTCGACAGGGAGCAATCAGCCCCAGCATTTT	CASSSTGSNQPQHF
TRBJ2-7	.	.	TRBV2	TGTGCCAGCAGTGAAGCCCCGACCTACGAGCAGTACTTC	CASSEAPTYEQYF
TRBJ1-1	once	.	TRBV6-1	TGTGCCAGCTCACCAAACAGGGCCGTGAACACTGAAGCTTTCTTT	CASSPNRAVNTEAFF
TRBJ2-2	many	.	TRBV12-3/TRBV12-4	TGTGCCAGCAGTTTCGGATCGGTTCTGAGTGACGGGGAGCTGTTTTTT	CASSFGSVLSDGELFF
TRBJ1-6	.	.	TRBV27	TGTGCCAGCAACAGAAGGGGAGGGAATGGTTCACCCCTCCACTTT	CASNRRGGNGSPLHF
TRBJ2-7	many	.	TRBV27	TGTGCCAGCAGCCACCTTTTGCGGGGGCTTACCTACGAGCAGTACTTC	CASSHLLRGLTYEQYF
TRBJ2-6	.	TRBD1	TRBV20-1	TGCAGTGCTAGACCGGGACAGGGAGGTTATTCCGGGGCCAACGTCCTGACTTTC	CSARPGQGGYSGANVLTF
TRBJ1-2	.	.	TRBV20-1	TGCAGTTACAGCAACTATGGCTACACCTTC	CSYSNYGYTF